A single sample gave rise to the 8 T cell receptor beta chains below, sequenced in a study of T cells in Graves' hyperthyroidism and ophthalmopathy. Template material for amplifying TCR beta CDR3 regions consisted of RNA transcripts. The HTBI set primed first-round TCR CDR3 RT-PCR. MiXCR, applied by TCRdb to the multiplex PCR reads, yields one record per CDR3 protein. The repertoire holds 660,000 or so distinct CDR3 sequences, with 20% as singletons. The sample consisted of blood. These receptors were obtained from a man aged 25 to 40 with Graves' ophthalmopathy.

The V gene is TRBV3-1, the J gene TRBJ2-7; TRBD1 might be the D (6 bases). The CDR3 runs 12 residues. The germline gives CDR1 LGHDT, CDR2 YNNKEL (reference sequence). Trimming cost V 4 bases and J 7 bases, with 11 bases left between them. The CDR3 loop reads CASSPRDKEQYF. CDR3 nucleotide sequence: TGTGCCAGCAGCCCCCGGGACAAAGAGCAGTACTTC.

The sample holds a few counts of this clonotype. V and J are TRBV6-1 and TRBJ2-1; TRBD2 is a possible D gene (5 bases). V shed 2 bases and J shed 2 bases, with 16 bases lying between them. The germline CDR1 and CDR2 sequences are MNHNS and SASEGT. This CDR3 region has 17 residues. The CDR3 sequence: CASSETLDLAPYNEQFF. The CDR3 nucleotides are TGTGCCAGCAGTGAAACACTAGATTTAGCTCCCTACAATGAGCAGTTCTTC.

This clonotype was seen many times. The CDR3 sequence: CASSFPVAGGADTQYF. CDR3 DNA: TGTGCCAGCAGTTTCCCCGTAGCGGGAGGGGCAGATACGCAGTATTTT. The genes are TRBV28 and TRBJ2-3, with 11 bases aligning to TRBD2. The trim removed 3 bases at V and 4 bases at J, leaving 6 bases unmatched. The germline V gene has CDR1 MDHEN and CDR2 SYDVKM. The CDR3 sequence is 16 residues long.

The rearrangement links TRBV15 to TRBJ2-2; D might be TRBD2 (6 bases). The CDR3 contains 15 residues. From germline, CDR1 is LNHNV and CDR2 YYDKDF (reference sequence). V was pared by 8 bases and J by 1 base, with 14 bases between. The chain's CDR3 is CATVSSGENTGELFF. The CDR3 DNA reads as TGTGCCACCGTAAGTAGCGGAGAGAACACCGGGGAGCTGTTTTTT.

This chain's CDR3 is CASSSVGGNTEAFF. The CDR3 nucleotides read TGCGCCAGCAGCTCTGTAGGGGGAAACACTGAAGCTTTCTTT. This chain joins TRBV4-3 and TRBJ1-1, with D tentatively TRBD1 (6 bases). Trimming cost V 5 bases and J 2 bases, with 12 bases left between them. CDR3 length equals 14 residues. CDR1 and CDR2 from the germline V gene are LGHNA and YSLEER.

The chain is built from TRBV6-2 or TRBV6-3 and TRBJ1-2; TRBD1 aligns across 8 bases. V was clipped by 8 bases and J by 5 bases; unmatched bases: 13. The germline V gene encodes CDR1 MNHEY and CDR2 SVGEGT. The CDR3 is made up of 15 amino acids. The CDR3 here is CASGPGTGDRYGYTF. CDR3 DNA: TGTGCCAGCGGTCCCGGGACAGGTGATAGGTATGGCTACACCTTC.

Ten or more counts support this clonotype. The chain has TRBV12-3 or TRBV12-4 and TRBJ2-5, with 8 bases that match TRBD2. The V segment lost 6 bases and the J segment 5 bases; nucleotides outside the gene matches: 11. CDR3 length: 15 amino acids. The CDR3 DNA sequence: TGTGCCAGCAGACAAGGAGCGGGAGTAGGGGAGACCCAGTACTTC. Its protein product is CASRQGAGVGETQYF.

The table lists this clonotype with many counts. The gene calls are TRBV11-2 and TRBJ2-1, with 9 bases identical to TRBD2. Trimming cost V 6 bases and J 0 bases; bases outside gene matches: 12. Germline V gene sequence: CDR1 SGHAT, CDR2 FQNNGV. The CDR3 contains 18 residues. The CDR3 reads CASRRIFSGRSSYNEQFF. CDR3 in DNA: TGTGCCAGCAGGCGGATATTTAGCGGGAGAAGCTCCTACAATGAGCAGTTCTTC.